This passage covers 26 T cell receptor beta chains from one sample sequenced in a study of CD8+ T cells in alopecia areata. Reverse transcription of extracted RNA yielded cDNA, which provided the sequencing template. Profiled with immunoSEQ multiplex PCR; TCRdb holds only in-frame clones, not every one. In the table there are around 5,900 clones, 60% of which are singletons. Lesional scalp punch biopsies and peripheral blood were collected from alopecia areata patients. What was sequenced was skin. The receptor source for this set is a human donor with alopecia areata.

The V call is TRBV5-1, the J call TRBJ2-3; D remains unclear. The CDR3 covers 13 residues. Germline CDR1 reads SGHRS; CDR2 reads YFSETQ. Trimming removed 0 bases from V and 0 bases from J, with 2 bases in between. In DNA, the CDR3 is TGCGCCAGCAGCTTGGGGAGCACAGATACGCAGTATTTT. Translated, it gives CASSLGSTDTQYF.

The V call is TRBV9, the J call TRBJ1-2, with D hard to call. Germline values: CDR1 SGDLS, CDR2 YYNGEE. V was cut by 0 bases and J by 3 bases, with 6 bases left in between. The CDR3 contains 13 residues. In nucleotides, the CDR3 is TGTGCCAGCAGCGTAGCCAGGTACTATGGCTACACCTTC. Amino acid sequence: CASSVARYYGYTF.

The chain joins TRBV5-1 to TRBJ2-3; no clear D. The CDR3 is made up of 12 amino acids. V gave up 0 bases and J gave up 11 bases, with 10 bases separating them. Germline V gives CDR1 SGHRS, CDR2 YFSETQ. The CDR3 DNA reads TGCGCCAGCAGCTTGGAGGGATTGGGGCAGTATTTT. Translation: CASSLEGLGQYF.

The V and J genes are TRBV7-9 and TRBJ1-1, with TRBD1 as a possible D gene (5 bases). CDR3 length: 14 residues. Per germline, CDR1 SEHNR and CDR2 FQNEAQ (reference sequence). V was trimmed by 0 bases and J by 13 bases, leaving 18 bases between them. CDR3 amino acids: CASSLALLTMGLFF. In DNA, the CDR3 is TGTGCCAGCAGCTTAGCGCTACTGACTATGGGGCTTTTCTTT. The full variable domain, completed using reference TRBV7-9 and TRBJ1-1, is DTGVSQNPRHKITKRGQNVTFRCDPISEHNRLYWYRQTLGQGPEFLTYFQNEAQLEKSRLLSDRFSAERPKGSFSTLEIQRTEQGDSAMYLCASSLALLTMGLFFGQGTRLTVV.

CDR3 in DNA: TGCGCCAGCAGCCCTAAAGGCGGCGGGAATAAGGTCTTCGACCACAATGAGCAGTTCTTC. Translation: CASSPKGGGNKVFDHNEQFF. The chain employs TRBV5-1 and TRBJ2-1; D might be TRBD2 (6 bases). CDR3 length: 20 amino acids. V was cut by 4 bases and J by 5 bases, with 31 bases left in between. Germline lookup yields CDR1 SGHRS and CDR2 YFSETQ.

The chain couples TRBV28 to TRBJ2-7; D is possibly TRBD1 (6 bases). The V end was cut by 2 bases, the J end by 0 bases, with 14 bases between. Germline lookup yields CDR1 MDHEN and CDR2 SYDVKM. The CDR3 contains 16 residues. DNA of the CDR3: TGTGCCAGCAGTTTAGGGGTCACAGGGCTCTCCTACGAGCAGTACTTC. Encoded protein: CASSLGVTGLSYEQYF.

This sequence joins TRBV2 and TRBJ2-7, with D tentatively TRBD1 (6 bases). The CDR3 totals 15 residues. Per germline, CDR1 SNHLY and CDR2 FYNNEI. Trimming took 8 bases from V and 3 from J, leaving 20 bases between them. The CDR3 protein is CASVEGTWISYEQYF. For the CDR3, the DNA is TGTGCCAGCGTTGAGGGGACATGGATAAGCTACGAGCAGTACTTC. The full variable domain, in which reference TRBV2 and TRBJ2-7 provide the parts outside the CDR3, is EPEVTQTPSHQVTQMGQEVILRCVPISNHLYFYWYRQILGQKVEFLVSFYNNEISEKSEIFDDQFSVERPDGSNFTLKIRSTKLEDSAMYFCASVEGTWISYEQYFGPGTRLTVT.

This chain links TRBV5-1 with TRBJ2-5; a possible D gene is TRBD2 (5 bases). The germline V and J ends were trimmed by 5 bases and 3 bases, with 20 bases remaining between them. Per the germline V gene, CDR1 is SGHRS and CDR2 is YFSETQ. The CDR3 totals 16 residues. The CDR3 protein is CASSSAVSSRKETQYF. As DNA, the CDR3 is TGCGCCAGCAGTTCTGCCGTGTCTAGCCGGAAAGAGACCCAGTACTTC.

The CDR3 nucleotides read TGTGCCACGTCGAGGACTAGCGGGAGTTATGATGAGCAGTTCTTC. Protein product: CATSRTSGSYDEQFF. The V gene is TRBV19, the J gene TRBJ2-1, with TRBD2 matching 13 bases. The V segment lost 10 bases and the J segment 8 bases; nucleotides outside the gene matches: 11. Germline CDR1 reads LNHDA; CDR2 reads SQIVND (reference sequence). The CDR3 totals 15 residues.

CDR3 residues: CASSVGGGPDREQFF. The CDR3, as DNA: TGTGCCAGCAGCGTAGGCGGGGGACCCGACAGGGAGCAGTTCTTC. The V gene is TRBV9, the J gene TRBJ2-1; possibly TRBD2 for D (7 bases). Between the trimmed V and J ends, which lost 0 bases and 10 bases, there was a span of 17 bases. Germline V gene sequence: CDR1 SGDLS, CDR2 YYNGEE. The CDR3 contains 15 residues.

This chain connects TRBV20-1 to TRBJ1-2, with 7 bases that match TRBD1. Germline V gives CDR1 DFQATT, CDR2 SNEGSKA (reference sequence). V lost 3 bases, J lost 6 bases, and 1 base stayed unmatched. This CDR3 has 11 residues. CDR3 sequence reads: CSASRGDGYTF. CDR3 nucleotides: TGCAGTGCTAGCAGGGGGGATGGCTACACCTTC.

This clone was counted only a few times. Here the CDR3 reads CASSYGGGNFEQYF. The CDR3 nucleotides are TGTGCCAGCAGTTACGGAGGGGGGAATTTCGAGCAGTACTTC. J is TRBJ2-7 and V is TRBV6-5; D possibly uses TRBD1 or TRBD2 (6 bases each). Germline V gene data show CDR1 as MNHEY and CDR2 as SVGAGI. CDR3 length equals 14 residues. V was cut by 2 bases and J by 6 bases, with 14 bases left in between.

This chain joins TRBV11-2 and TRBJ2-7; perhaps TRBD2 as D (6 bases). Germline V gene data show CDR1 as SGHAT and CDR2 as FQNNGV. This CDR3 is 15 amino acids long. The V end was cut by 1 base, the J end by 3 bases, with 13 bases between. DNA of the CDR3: TGTGCCAGCAGCTTAGCTGAGGAGGGGTTCTACGAGCAGTACTTC. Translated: CASSLAEEGFYEQYF.

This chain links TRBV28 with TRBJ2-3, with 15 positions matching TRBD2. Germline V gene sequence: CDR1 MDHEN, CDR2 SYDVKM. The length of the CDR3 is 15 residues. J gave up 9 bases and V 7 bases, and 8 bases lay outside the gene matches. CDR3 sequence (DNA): TGTGCCAGCACCCCCCCGGGACTAGCGGGAGGAACGCAGTATTTT. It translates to CASTPPGLAGGTQYF.

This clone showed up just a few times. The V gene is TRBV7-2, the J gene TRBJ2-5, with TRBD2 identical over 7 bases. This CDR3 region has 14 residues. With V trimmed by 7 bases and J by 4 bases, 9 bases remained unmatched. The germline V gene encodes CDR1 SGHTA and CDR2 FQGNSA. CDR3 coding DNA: TGTGCCAGCACTCCCTCGGGGGGAGGAGAGACCCAGTACTTC. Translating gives CASTPSGGGETQYF.

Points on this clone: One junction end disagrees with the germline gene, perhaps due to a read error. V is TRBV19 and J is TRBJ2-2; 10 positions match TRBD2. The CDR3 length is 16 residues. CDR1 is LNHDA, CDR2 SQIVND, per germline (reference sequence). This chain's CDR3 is CASSSPGLAYTGELFF. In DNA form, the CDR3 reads TGTGCCAGCAGTAGTCCGGGACTAGCGTATACCGGGGAGCTGTTTTTT.

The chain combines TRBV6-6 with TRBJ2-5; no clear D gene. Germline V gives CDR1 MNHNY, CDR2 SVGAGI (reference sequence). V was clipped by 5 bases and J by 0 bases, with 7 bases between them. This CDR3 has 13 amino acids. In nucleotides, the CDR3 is TGTGCCAGCAGTGGCCCGTACCAAGAGACCCAGTACTTC. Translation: CASSGPYQETQYF.

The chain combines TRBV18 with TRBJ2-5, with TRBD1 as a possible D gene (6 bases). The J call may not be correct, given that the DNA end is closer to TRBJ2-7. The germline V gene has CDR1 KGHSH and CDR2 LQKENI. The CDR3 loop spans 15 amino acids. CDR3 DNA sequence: TGTGCCAGCTCACCACGGGACACTTTAACTTACGAGCAGTACTTC. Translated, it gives CASSPRDTLTYEQYF.

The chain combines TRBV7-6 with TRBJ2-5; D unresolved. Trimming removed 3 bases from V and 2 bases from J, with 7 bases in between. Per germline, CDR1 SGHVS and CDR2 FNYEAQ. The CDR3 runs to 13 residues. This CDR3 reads CASSFGRQETQYF. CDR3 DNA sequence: TGTGCCAGCAGCTTCGGGCGGCAAGAGACCCAGTACTTC.

CDR3 DNA: TGCAGCGTTGCCCCGTCCTACGGCGAGCAGTACTTC. Protein product: CSVAPSYGEQYF. The chain recombines TRBV29-1 with TRBJ2-5, with D hard to call. The J call may be faulty, since TRBJ2-7 better matches the DNA end. Germline CDR1 and CDR2: SQVTM and ANQGSEA. This CDR3 is 12 amino acids long.

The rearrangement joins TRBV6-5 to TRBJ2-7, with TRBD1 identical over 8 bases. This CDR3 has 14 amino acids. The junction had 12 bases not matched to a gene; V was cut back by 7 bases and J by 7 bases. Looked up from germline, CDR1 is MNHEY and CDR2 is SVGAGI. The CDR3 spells CASKGQDRVEEQYF. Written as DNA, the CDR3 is TGTGCCAGCAAAGGACAGGACAGGGTCGAAGAGCAGTACTTC.

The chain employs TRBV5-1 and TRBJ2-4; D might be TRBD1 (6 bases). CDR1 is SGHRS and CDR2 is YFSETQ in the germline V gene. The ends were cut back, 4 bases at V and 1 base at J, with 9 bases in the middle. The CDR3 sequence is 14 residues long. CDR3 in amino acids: CASSPGQAKNIQYF. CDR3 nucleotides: TGCGCCAGCAGCCCTGGACAGGCCAAAAACATTCAGTACTTC.

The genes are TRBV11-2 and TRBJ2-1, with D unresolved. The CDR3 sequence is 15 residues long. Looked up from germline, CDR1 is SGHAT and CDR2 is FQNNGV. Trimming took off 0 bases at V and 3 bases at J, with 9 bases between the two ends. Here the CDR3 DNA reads TGTGCCAGCAGCTTAGATGGCGGCAACTACAATGAGCAGTTCTTC. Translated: CASSLDGGNYNEQFF.

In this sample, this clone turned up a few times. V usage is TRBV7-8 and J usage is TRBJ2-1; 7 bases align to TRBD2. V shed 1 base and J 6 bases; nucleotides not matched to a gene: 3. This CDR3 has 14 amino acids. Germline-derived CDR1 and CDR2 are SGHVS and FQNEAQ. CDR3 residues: CASSLDGGGNEQFF. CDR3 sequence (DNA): TGTGCCAGCAGCTTAGATGGCGGGGGCAATGAGCAGTTCTTC.

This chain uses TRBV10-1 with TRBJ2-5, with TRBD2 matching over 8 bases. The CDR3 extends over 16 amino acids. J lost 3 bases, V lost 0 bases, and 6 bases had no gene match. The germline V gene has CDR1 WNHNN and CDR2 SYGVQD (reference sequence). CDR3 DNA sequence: TGCGCCAGCAGTGAGTCCAGCGGGAGTACAGAAGAGACCCAGTACTTC. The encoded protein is CASSESSGSTEETQYF.

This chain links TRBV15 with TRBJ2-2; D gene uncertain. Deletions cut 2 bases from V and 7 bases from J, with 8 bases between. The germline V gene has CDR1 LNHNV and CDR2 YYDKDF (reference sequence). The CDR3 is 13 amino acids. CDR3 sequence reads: CATSRTGFGELFF. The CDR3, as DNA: TGTGCCACCAGCAGAACCGGATTCGGGGAGCTGTTTTTT.